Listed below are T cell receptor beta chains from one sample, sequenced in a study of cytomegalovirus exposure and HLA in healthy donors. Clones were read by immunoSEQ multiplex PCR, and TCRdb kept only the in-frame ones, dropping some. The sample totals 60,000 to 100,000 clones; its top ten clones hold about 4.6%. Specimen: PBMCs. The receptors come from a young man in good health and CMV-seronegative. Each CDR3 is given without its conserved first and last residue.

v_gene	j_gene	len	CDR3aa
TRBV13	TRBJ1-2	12	ASSAHAGTGDYT
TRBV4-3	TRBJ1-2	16	ASSQETSGIGGNYGYT
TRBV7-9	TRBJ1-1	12	ASSPMGLYTEAF
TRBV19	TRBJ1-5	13	ASSQGRVSNQPQH
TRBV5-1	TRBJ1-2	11	ASRGTGGRGYT
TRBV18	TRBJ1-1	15	ASSRGVLQGLSTEAF
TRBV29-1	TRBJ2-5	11	SVARDNQETQY
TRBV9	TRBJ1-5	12	ASSVGGRNQPQH
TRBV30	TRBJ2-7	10	AWSKQGREQY
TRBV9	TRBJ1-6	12	ASSVRQVNSPLH
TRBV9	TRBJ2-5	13	ASSVLLAGKETQY
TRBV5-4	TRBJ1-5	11	ASSLGRDQPQH
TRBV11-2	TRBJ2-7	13	ASSLMGARGYEQY
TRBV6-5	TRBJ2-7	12	ASTIEGGAGEQY
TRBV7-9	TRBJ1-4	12	ASSFDRLDEKLF
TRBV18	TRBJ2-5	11	ASSPVGRETQY
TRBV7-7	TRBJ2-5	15	ASSLAGGASQGETQY
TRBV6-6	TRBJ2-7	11	ASSYSRGDEQY
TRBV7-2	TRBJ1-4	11	ASSHRDGEKLF
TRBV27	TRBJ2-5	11	ASSTSHPWPQY
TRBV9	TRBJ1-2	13	ASSAGTAPGYGYT
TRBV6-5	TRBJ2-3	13	ASSYDRGGTDTQY
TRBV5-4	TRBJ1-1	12	ASSLSVRDTEAF
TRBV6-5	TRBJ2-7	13	ASSYSVLAWYEQY
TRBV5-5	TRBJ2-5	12	ASSRRTDRETQY
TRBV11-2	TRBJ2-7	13	ASSPAAAGVYEQY
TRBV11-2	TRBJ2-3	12	ASGLGGGPDTQY
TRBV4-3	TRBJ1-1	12	ASSQDAVNTEAF
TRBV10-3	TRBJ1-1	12	AISAGTGKTEAF
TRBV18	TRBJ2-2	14	ASSPTSGGATGELF
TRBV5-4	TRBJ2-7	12	ASSTSSGVYEQY
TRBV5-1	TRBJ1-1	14	ASSLAASFVPLEAF
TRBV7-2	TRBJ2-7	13	ASSLSQGLQYEQY
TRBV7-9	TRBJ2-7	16	ASSSFGSLGGGPYEQY
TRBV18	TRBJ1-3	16	ASSPRGGAAISGNTIY
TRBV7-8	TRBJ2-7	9	ASGTWYEQY
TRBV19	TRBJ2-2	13	ASSKDRGRAGELF
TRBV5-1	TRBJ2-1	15	ASSLPSGRELHNEQF
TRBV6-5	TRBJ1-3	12	ASRRKVSGNTIY
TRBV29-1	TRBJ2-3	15	SVDIPYRRSSTDTQY
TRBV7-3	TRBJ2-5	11	ASSYQGQETQY
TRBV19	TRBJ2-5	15	ASSPGLAGGYQETQY
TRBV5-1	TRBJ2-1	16	ASSLRASGSGWDNEQF
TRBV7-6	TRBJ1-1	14	ASSLGATLANTEAF
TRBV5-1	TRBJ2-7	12	ASSLGTGGYEQY
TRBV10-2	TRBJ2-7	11	ASTMTGNREQY
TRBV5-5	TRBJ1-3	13	ASTPYRGLGNTIY
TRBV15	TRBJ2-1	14	ATSRGASGPYNEQF
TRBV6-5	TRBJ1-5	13	ASSYRRDSNQPQH
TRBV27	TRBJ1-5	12	ASSSPGLYQPQH
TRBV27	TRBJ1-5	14	ASSKKGQVSNQPQH
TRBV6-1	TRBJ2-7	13	ASSQTGFRSYEQY
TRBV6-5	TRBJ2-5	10	ATRDSKETQY
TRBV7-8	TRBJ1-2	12	ASSLYQVSYGYT
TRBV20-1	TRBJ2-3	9	SARAVDTQY
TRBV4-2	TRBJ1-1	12	ASRTGTANTEAF
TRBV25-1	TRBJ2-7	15	ASSEAPLGHLSYEQY
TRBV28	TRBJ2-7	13	ASSREGESSYEQY
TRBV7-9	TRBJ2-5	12	ASSLGDYQETQY